Following are 10 T cell receptor beta chains from one sample sequenced in a study of regulatory T cells in long-lasting Graves disease. Arm-PCR of CDR3 regions and iRepertoire HTBI primers were used to build TCR beta libraries. TCRdb analysed the multiplex PCR reads with MiXCR anew, one entry per CDR3 protein. The sample lists 350,000 to 450,000 distinct CDR3 sequences, 16% occurring once. As for time point: newly diagnosed GD, antithyroid drugs for less than 3 months. The authors made the TCR library using RNA they extracted from PBMCs. The same sample was also used in a study of T cells in Graves' hyperthyroidism and ophthalmopathy.

The starting material was peripheral blood mononuclear cells (PBMCs), obtained at new diagnosis, from a patient treated with antithyroid drugs. These receptors were taken from a man in his forties or fifties with Graves disease.

There are many counts of this clonotype. This chain uses TRBV7-9 with TRBJ2-5; D call uncertain. This CDR3 contains 13 residues. CDR1 SEHNR and CDR2 FQNEAQ come from the germline V gene (reference sequence). V lost 1 base, J lost 6 bases, and 9 bases lay in between. The CDR3 is CASSLVGGQTQYF. The CDR3 DNA follows: TGTGCCAGCAGCTTAGTTGGCGGCCAGACCCAGTACTTC.

The rearrangement links TRBV27 to TRBJ1-2; TRBD1 aligns across 7 bases. The J segment lost 3 bases and the V segment lost 4 bases, leaving 11 bases of the junction unmatched. The CDR3 runs to 16 residues. Looked up from germline, CDR1 is MNHEY and CDR2 is SMNVEV (reference sequence). The CDR3 spells CASSSFIRDRYYGYTF. CDR3 DNA: TGTGCCAGCAGTTCATTTATCCGGGACAGATACTATGGCTACACCTTC.

This clonotype has only a few counts. This rearrangement joins TRBV5-1 to TRBJ2-5; possibly TRBD2 for D (6 bases). The CDR3 is made up of 16 amino acids. Trimming left V 2 bases short and J 5 bases short, with 19 bases between. CDR1 and CDR2 from the germline V gene are SGHRS and YFSETQ. CDR3 residues: CASSFQTSFSGETQYF. CDR3 in DNA: TGCGCCAGCAGCTTTCAAACTAGCTTTTCTGGGGAGACCCAGTACTTC.

This clonotype has at least ten counts. The chain carries TRBV18 and TRBJ2-7, with D unclear. This CDR3 contains 14 residues. Germline V CDR1 and CDR2: KGHSH, LQKENI. V dropped 3 bases and J dropped 2 bases, with 11 bases sitting between them. The CDR3: CASSPGSRAYEQYF. For the CDR3, the DNA is TGTGCCAGCTCACCGGGCAGTCGAGCCTACGAGCAGTACTTC.

Turning to this clonotype: This could be a read error, since a much larger clone is one nucleotide away. The rearrangement links TRBV28 to TRBJ2-4, with a possible D match to TRBD1 (6 bases). The V gene's germline CDR1 is MDHEN and CDR2 SYDVKM. The CDR3 totals 14 residues. The V end was cut by 8 bases, the J end by 8 bases, with 19 bases between. The chain's CDR3 is CASGPQPGQYIQYF. CDR3 nucleotides: TGTGCCAGCGGCCCCCAACCCGGACAGTACATTCAGTACTTC. Full variable domain (rest looked up from reference TRBV28 and TRBJ2-4): DVKVTQSSRYLVKRTGEKVFLECVQDMDHENMFWYRQDPGLGLRLIYFSYDVKMKEKGDIPEGYSVSREKKERFSLILESASTNQTSMYLCASGPQPGQYIQYFGAGTRLSVL.

This clonotype has at least ten counts. The rearrangement joins TRBV20-1 to TRBJ2-1, with 7 bases matching TRBD2. CDR3 length: 13 residues. Germline V lookup: CDR1 DFQATT, CDR2 SNEGSKA (reference sequence). J lost 4 bases, V lost 6 bases, and 6 bases had no gene match. CDR3 region: CSARGGEYNEQFF. The CDR3 DNA is TGCAGTGCCCGGGGAGGGGAATACAATGAGCAGTTCTTC.

This clonotype was seen a handful of times. This chain uses TRBV20-1 with TRBJ1-6; possibly TRBD1 for D (5 bases). The V end was cut by 1 base, the J end by 17 bases, with 21 bases between. Germline CDR1 and CDR2: DFQATT and SNEGSKA (reference sequence). CDR3 size: 14 residues. CDR3: CSARAVRRLGDVHF. The CDR3 bases are TGCAGTGCTAGAGCTGTACGACGGCTCGGGGACGTCCACTTT.

This clonotype was recorded at least ten times. The CDR3 DNA sequence: TGTGCCAGCAGTTTACCCCGGGACGAAGTATATCAGCCCCAGCATTTT. It encodes CASSLPRDEVYQPQHF. The chain uses TRBV12-3 or TRBV12-4 and TRBJ1-5; perhaps TRBD1 as D (5 bases). The length of the CDR3 is 16 residues. V was trimmed by 2 bases and J by 5 bases, leaving 16 bases between them.

The chain joins TRBV5-1 to TRBJ1-4; 7 bases match TRBD1. The germline V gene encodes CDR1 SGHRS and CDR2 YFSETQ. V lost 4 bases, J lost 10 bases, and 10 bases stayed unmatched. CDR3 length equals 14 residues. As DNA, the CDR3 is TGCGCCAGCAGCACCCGGGACAGTTTTGGAAAACTGTTTTTT. Protein sequence: CASSTRDSFGKLFF. Variable domain in full (rest from reference TRBV5-1 and TRBJ1-4): KAGVTQTPRYLIKTRGQQVTLSCSPISGHRSVSWYQQTPGQGLQFLFEYFSETQRNKGNFPGRFSGRQFSNSRSEMNVSTLELGDSALYLCASSTRDSFGKLFFGSGTQLSVL.

This clonotype was recorded many times. This sequence joins TRBV2 and TRBJ2-7, with 8 bases matching TRBD1. V was pared by 4 bases and J by 2 bases, with 4 bases of the junction left unmatched. The germline gives CDR1 SNHLY, CDR2 FYNNEI. The length of the CDR3 is 14 residues. This chain's CDR3 is CASSASQGAYEQYF. DNA of the CDR3: TGTGCCAGCAGTGCTTCACAGGGGGCCTACGAGCAGTACTTC. Drawing the rest from reference TRBV2 and TRBJ2-7, the complete variable domain is EPEVTQTPSHQVTQMGQEVILRCVPISNHLYFYWYRQILGQKVEFLVSFYNNEISEKSEIFDDQFSVERPDGSNFTLKIRSTKLEDSAMYFCASSASQGAYEQYFGPGTRLTVT.